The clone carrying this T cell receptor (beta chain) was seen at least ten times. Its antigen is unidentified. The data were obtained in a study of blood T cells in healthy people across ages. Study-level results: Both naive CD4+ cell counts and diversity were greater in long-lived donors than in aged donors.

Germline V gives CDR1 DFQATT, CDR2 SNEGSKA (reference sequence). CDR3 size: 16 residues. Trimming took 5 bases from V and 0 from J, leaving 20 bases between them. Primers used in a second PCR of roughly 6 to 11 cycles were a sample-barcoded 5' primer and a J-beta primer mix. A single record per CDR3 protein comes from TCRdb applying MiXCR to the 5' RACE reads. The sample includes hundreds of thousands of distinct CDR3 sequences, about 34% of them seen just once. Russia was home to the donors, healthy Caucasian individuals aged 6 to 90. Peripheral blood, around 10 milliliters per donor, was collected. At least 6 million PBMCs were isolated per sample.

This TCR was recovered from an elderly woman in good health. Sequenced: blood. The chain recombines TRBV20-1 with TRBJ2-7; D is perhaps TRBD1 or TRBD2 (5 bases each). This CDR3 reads CSAAQRRDASSYEQYF. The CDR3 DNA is TGCAGTGCTGCACAAAGACGGGACGCCAGCTCCTACGAGCAGTACTTC.